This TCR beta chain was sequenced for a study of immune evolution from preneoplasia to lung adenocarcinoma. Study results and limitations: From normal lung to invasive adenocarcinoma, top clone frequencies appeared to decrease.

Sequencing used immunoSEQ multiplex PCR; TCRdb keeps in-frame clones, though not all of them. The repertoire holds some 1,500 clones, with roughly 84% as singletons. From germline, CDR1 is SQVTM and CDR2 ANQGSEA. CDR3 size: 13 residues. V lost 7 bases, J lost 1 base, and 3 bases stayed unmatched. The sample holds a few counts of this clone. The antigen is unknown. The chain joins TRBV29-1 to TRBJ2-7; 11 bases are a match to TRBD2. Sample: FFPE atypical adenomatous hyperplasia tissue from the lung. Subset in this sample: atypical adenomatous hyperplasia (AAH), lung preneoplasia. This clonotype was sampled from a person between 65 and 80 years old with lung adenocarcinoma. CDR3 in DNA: TGCAGCGAACGACTAGCGGGGTCCTACGAGCAGTACTTC. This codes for CSERLAGSYEQYF.